A few counts support the clone carrying this T cell receptor (beta chain). Combining a sample-barcoded 5' primer with a J-beta primer mix, a second PCR ran for roughly 7 to 12 cycles. TCRdb reprocessed the 5' RACE reads via MiXCR and lists one record per CDR3 protein. Of approximately 850,000 distinct CDR3 sequences listed, about 42% were seen once; the top ten hold about 19%. The ends lost 3 bases at V and 0 bases at J; junction bases unmatched: 11. CDR1 and CDR2 (germline): ENHRY, SYGVKD. This CDR3 has 18 residues. The sample comes from a study of blood T cells in healthy people across ages. This sequence joins TRBV10-3 and TRBJ2-5; 9 positions agree with TRBD1. This TCR was sampled from a man in his sixties in good health. Sequenced: blood. CDR3 sequence (DNA): TGTGCCATCAGTGACTCCAAGACAGGGGGAGGCTACCAAGAGACCCAGTACTTC. Its protein product is CAISDSKTGGGYQETQYF.